This T cell receptor beta chain was recorded in a study of T cells in pancreatic ductal adenocarcinoma. Study-wide findings and caveats: Results skew toward the minority of patients with early-stage disease. Unique clonotypes were around 8-fold more numerous in blood than in tumor. Tumor and blood clonality did not differ significantly, about 0.11 versus 0.072.

Remarks on this clone: Its specificity is not known.

Selected pancreatic ductal adenocarcinoma patients had undergone surgery without neoadjuvant therapy. Only in-frame clones appear in the TCRdb table, and some are missing; sequencing was by immunoSEQ multiplex PCR. The table records roughly 100,000 clones, over 90% of them present only once. Germline V CDR1 and CDR2: MGHRA, YSYEKL. This CDR3 has 15 residues. Trimming pared 6 bases from V and 2 bases from J, leaving 14 bases between. The specimen sequenced was PBMCs. This chain uses TRBV4-1 with TRBJ2-1; D is ambiguous. The sequence derives from a human donor with pancreatic ductal adenocarcinoma. The CDR3 coding sequence is TGCGCCAGCAGTCTAGTCGGCAGTCCCTACAATGAGCAGTTCTTC. This encodes CASSLVGSPYNEQFF.